These 28 T cell receptor beta chains share one sample of origin, sequenced in a study of early stage breast cancer tumors. Assay: immunoSEQ multiplex PCR; the TCRdb copy retains only in-frame clones and omits some. The sample lists 25,000 to 35,000 clones; almost 85% were seen once. The material sequenced was blood. The source of these receptors is a person between 50 and 60 years old with breast cancer.

This rearrangement joins TRBV4-1 to TRBJ2-7, with D possibly being TRBD2 (6 bases). V lost 4 bases, J lost 5 bases, and 18 bases lay in between. CDR1 MGHRA and CDR2 YSYEKL come from the germline V gene. This CDR3 region has 15 residues. CDR3 sequence reads: CASSPRGRTSHEQYF. In nucleotides, the CDR3 is TGCGCCAGCAGCCCTCGAGGGAGGACCTCGCACGAGCAGTACTTC.

This clone came up a few times. This chain uses TRBV11-2 with TRBJ1-2; no clear D gene. The ends were cut back, 1 base at V and 4 bases at J, with 13 bases in the middle. CDR1 and CDR2 from the germline V gene are SGHAT and FQNNGV. The CDR3 is 15 residues long. This CDR3 reads CASSLVRTAFYGYTF. CDR3 nucleotides: TGTGCCAGCAGCTTAGTTAGAACGGCTTTCTATGGCTACACCTTC.

The rearrangement links TRBV5-1 to TRBJ1-1; D gene unclear. The CDR3 is made up of 13 amino acids. CDR1 and CDR2 from the germline V gene are SGHRS and YFSETQ. The V gene lost 0 bases and the J gene lost 4 bases, with 7 bases spanning the gap. In DNA form, the CDR3 reads TGCGCCAGCAGCTTGGCAAAGGGCACTGAAGCTTTCTTT. The encoded protein is CASSLAKGTEAFF.

This clone was picked up a small number of times. The V gene is TRBV7-9, the J gene TRBJ1-1; 8 positions agree with TRBD1. This CDR3 has 17 residues. Trimming at V came to 2 bases and at J to 6 bases, leaving 14 bases not matched to a gene. CDR1 is SEHNR, CDR2 FQNEAQ, per germline (reference sequence). The CDR3 DNA is TGTGCCAGCAGCTTACCAATGGGACAGGTATATAGAGCTGAAGCTTTCTTT. Translation: CASSLPMGQVYRAEAFF.

The J gene is TRBJ2-7, the V gene TRBV4-1, with D maybe TRBD2 (6 bases). Germline CDR1 and CDR2: MGHRA and YSYEKL. CDR3 length: 14 amino acids. Trimming shortened V by 0 bases and J by 2 bases, and 8 bases separated the two germline ends. This CDR3 reads CASSQEGGAYEQYF. Here the CDR3 DNA reads TGCGCCAGCAGCCAAGAGGGGGGAGCCTACGAGCAGTACTTC.

The table lists this clone with a few counts. This sequence joins TRBV28 and TRBJ1-1; D call uncertain. Trimming cost V 8 bases and J 0 bases, with 10 bases left between them. The CDR3 spans 13 residues. Germline-derived CDR1 and CDR2 are MDHEN and SYDVKM. Here the CDR3 DNA reads TGTGCCAGCGGCAACAGTATGAACACTGAAGCTTTCTTT. Its translation: CASGNSMNTEAFF.

This clone was detected a few times. J is TRBJ2-7 and V is TRBV2; 8 nucleotides match TRBD1. V lost 8 bases and J lost 5; bases outside the gene matches: 8. Looked up from germline, CDR1 is SNHLY and CDR2 is FYNNEI. This CDR3 is built from 13 residues. The CDR3 region has the DNA TGTGCCAGCGTAGACAGGGGCCCGAACGAGCAGTACTTC. The encoded protein is CASVDRGPNEQYF.

The rearrangement links TRBV27 to TRBJ1-1; D gene unclear. CDR3 length equals 13 residues. The V gene lost 2 bases and the J gene lost 7 bases, with 11 bases spanning the gap. The germline V gene has CDR1 MNHEY and CDR2 SMNVEV (reference sequence). The CDR3 reads CASSLAGVGEAFF. CDR3 bases: TGTGCCAGCAGTTTAGCCGGTGTGGGTGAAGCTTTCTTT.

This clone was observed a few times. The chain couples TRBV18 to TRBJ1-2; 7 nucleotides agree with TRBD1. Germline V lookup: CDR1 KGHSH, CDR2 LQKENI. The V segment lost 6 bases and the J segment 6 bases; nucleotides outside the gene matches: 10. CDR3 length: 14 residues. The CDR3 loop reads CASSHPGGGDGYTF. In nucleotides, the CDR3 is TGTGCCAGCTCTCACCCAGGGGGAGGAGATGGCTACACCTTC.

The rearrangement uses TRBV29-1 and TRBJ1-1; the D gene is possibly TRBD1 (6 bases). CDR1 is SQVTM and CDR2 is ANQGSEA in the germline V gene. Between the trimmed V and J ends, which lost 6 bases and 6 bases, there was a span of 20 bases. The CDR3 is 14 amino acids. In DNA form, the CDR3 reads TGCAGCGTCCTGTCTCGAAGAGGGGGGTCTGAAGCTTTCTTT. It translates to CSVLSRRGGSEAFF. The entire variable domain, with the rest obtained from reference TRBV29-1 and TRBJ1-1, is as follows: SAVISQKPSRDICQRGTSLTIQCQVDSQVTMMFWYRQQPGQSLTLIATANQGSEATYESGFVIDKFPISRPNLTFSTLTVSNMSPEDSSIYLCSVLSRRGGSEAFFGQGTRLTVV.

This clone has a handful of counts. V gene TRBV5-5 combines with J gene TRBJ1-2, with no clear D. Per the germline V gene, CDR1 is SGHKS and CDR2 is YYEKEE (reference sequence). The CDR3 extends over 16 amino acids. The V end was cut by 4 bases, the J end by 4 bases, with 20 bases between. This CDR3 is CASSRTVLGNPYGYTF. CDR3 sequence (DNA): TGTGCCAGCAGCCGGACGGTCCTTGGGAACCCCTATGGCTACACCTTC.

V gene TRBV7-3 combines with J gene TRBJ2-3; D remains ambiguous. The germline CDR1 and CDR2 sequences are SGHTA and FQGTGA. V lost 2 bases, J lost 1 base, and 10 bases lay in between. This CDR3 has 15 residues. This chain's CDR3 is CASSLDAFGTDTQYF. CDR3 in DNA: TGTGCCAGCAGCTTAGATGCCTTTGGCACAGATACGCAGTATTTT.

The V and J genes are TRBV5-5 and TRBJ2-1; TRBD1 matches 9 bases. V lost 4 bases and J lost 7; bases outside the gene matches: 6. CDR3 size: 14 residues. Germline CDR1 reads SGHKS; CDR2 reads YYEKEE (reference sequence). The CDR3, as DNA: TGTGCCAGCAGCATTTACGACAGGGGGAATGAGCAGTTCTTC. Its translation: CASSIYDRGNEQFF.

This sequence joins TRBV28 and TRBJ1-2; TRBD1 agrees at 7 bases. CDR3 length: 13 residues. V gave up 10 bases and J gave up 4 bases; unmatched junction bases: 9. Per germline, CDR1 MDHEN and CDR2 SYDVKM. The CDR3: CATKRDSPYGYTF. DNA for the CDR3: TGTGCCACCAAAAGGGACAGTCCCTATGGCTACACCTTC.

This chain connects TRBV6-1 to TRBJ2-7, with D perhaps matching TRBD2 (5 bases). The CDR3 is made up of 14 amino acids. Trimming removed 3 bases from V and 6 bases from J, with 15 bases in between. Germline V CDR1 and CDR2: MNHNS, SASEGT. The CDR3 region is CASSDLQGSGEQYF. The CDR3 region has the DNA TGTGCCAGCAGTGACCTTCAAGGGAGTGGCGAGCAGTACTTC.

V gene TRBV6-4 combines with J gene TRBJ2-7, with 7 bases matching TRBD2. CDR3 size: 15 residues. V shed 4 bases, J shed 4 bases, and the junction held 10 bases outside the gene matches. The germline V gene has CDR1 MRHNA and CDR2 SNTAGT. CDR3 DNA: TGTGCCAGCAGTGGCCTACTAGCGTCCGGGTACGAGCAGTACTTC. Translated: CASSGLLASGYEQYF.

The CDR3 DNA follows: TGTGCCAGCAGCTTGGACAGCTCTCCTGGGGCCAACGTCCTGACTTTC. This gives the protein CASSLDSSPGANVLTF. The chain links TRBV5-7 to TRBJ2-6; D gene ambiguous. TRBV5-7 is an ORF for which the function is uncertain. This CDR3 contains 16 residues. The germline V and J ends were trimmed by 0 bases and 2 bases, with 9 bases remaining between them.

V gene TRBV5-1 combines with J gene TRBJ2-7, with TRBD2 identical over 8 bases. The CDR3 is 14 amino acids. Germline CDR1 is SGHRS and CDR2 is YFSETQ. With 8 bases clipped from V and 0 bases from J, the junction kept 7 bases outside the gene matches. The DNA of the CDR3 is TGCGCCAGTCGACGGGAGGGAAGCTCCTACGAGCAGTACTTC. Amino acids: CASRREGSSYEQYF.

This clone was found once. V gene TRBV11-2 combines with J gene TRBJ2-5, with 7 bases identical to TRBD2. V lost 5 bases, J lost 5 bases, and 5 bases stayed unmatched. Per the germline V gene, CDR1 is SGHAT and CDR2 is FQNNGV. The CDR3 is made up of 13 amino acids. CDR3 nucleotides: TGTGCCAGCAGCACTAGCGTAAGGGAGACCCAGTACTTC. Protein product: CASSTSVRETQYF.

This clone was counted between two and nine times. The V gene is TRBV7-9, the J gene TRBJ1-2, with 9 nucleotides matching TRBD1. This CDR3 is 15 amino acids long. The germline V gene has CDR1 SEHNR and CDR2 FQNEAQ (reference sequence). V shed 0 bases and J 6 bases; nucleotides not matched to a gene: 5. In nucleotides, the CDR3 is TGTGCCAGCAGCTTAGCGGCCGGGACAGGGCATGGCTACACCTTC. This encodes CASSLAAGTGHGYTF.

Only a few counts were recorded for this clone. The rearrangement uses TRBV5-1 and TRBJ2-7; tentatively, D is TRBD1 (6 bases). Germline values: CDR1 SGHRS, CDR2 YFSETQ. The V gene lost 7 bases and the J gene lost 5 bases, with 19 bases spanning the gap. The CDR3 runs 14 residues. CDR3 coding DNA: TGCGCCAGCGGAAATCTGGGGGCCGGGAACGAGCAGTACTTC. Encoded protein: CASGNLGAGNEQYF.

This clone was detected once. The CDR3 DNA is TGTGCCAGCAGTGGCGCTCACCCTCCCTCCTACAATGAGCAGTTCTTC. Protein sequence: CASSGAHPPSYNEQFF. The V call is TRBV6-1, the J call TRBJ2-1; unclear D gene. The CDR3 has 16 residues. Germline loops: CDR1 MNHNS, CDR2 SASEGT. V was trimmed by 4 bases and J by 0 bases, leaving 13 bases between them.

The chain carries TRBV5-4 and TRBJ1-4; no firm D call. Germline V gene sequence: CDR1 SGHNT, CDR2 YYREEE (reference sequence). This CDR3 is 14 amino acids long. V was cut by 3 bases and J by 1 base, with 7 bases left in between. This CDR3 is CASSSAGTNEKLFF. As DNA, the CDR3 is TGTGCCAGCAGCTCTGCGGGAACTAATGAAAAACTGTTTTTT.

V gene TRBV6-1 combines with J gene TRBJ1-1, with 8 bases identical to TRBD1. The V and J ends lost 3 bases and 1 base, in that order; junction bases with no gene match: 4. Germline-derived CDR1 and CDR2 are MNHNS and SASEGT. CDR3 length: 15 amino acids. CDR3 nucleotides: TGTGCCAGCAGTGAGTGGGGGACAGGGAACACTGAAGCTTTCTTT. This codes for CASSEWGTGNTEAFF.

This rearrangement joins TRBV5-4 to TRBJ2-3; 7 nucleotides agree with TRBD1. The CDR3 runs 13 residues. CDR1 SGHNT and CDR2 YYREEE come from the germline V gene (reference sequence). V was pared by 4 bases and J by 6 bases, with 5 bases of the junction left unmatched. The CDR3 sequence: CASSVTGEDTQYF. The CDR3 bases are TGTGCCAGCAGCGTAACAGGGGAGGATACGCAGTATTTT.

The chain uses TRBV7-2 and TRBJ1-5; a weak D match, TRBD1 (5 bases). Germline assignment: CDR1 SGHTA and CDR2 FQGNSA. This CDR3 has 17 residues. Trimming took 5 bases from V and 5 from J, leaving 22 bases between them. The CDR3 reads CASSPTSAGLGHQPQHF. CDR3 coding DNA: TGTGCCAGCAGCCCCACCTCCGCAGGGTTAGGTCATCAGCCCCAGCATTTT.

The V and J genes are TRBV19 and TRBJ2-3, with 8 nucleotides matching TRBD1. The V gene end was trimmed by 3 bases and the J gene end by 0 bases; junction bases not matched to a gene: 17. Germline loops: CDR1 LNHDA, CDR2 SQIVND (reference sequence). CDR3 length: 20 residues. The chain's CDR3 is CASSMRDGTGLTWSTDTQYF. CDR3 DNA: TGTGCCAGTAGTATGAGAGACGGGACAGGTCTCACCTGGAGCACAGATACGCAGTATTTT.

This clone was observed a handful of times. The chain couples TRBV9 to TRBJ2-7; 7 bases match TRBD2. The junction had 4 bases not matched to a gene; V was cut back by 3 bases and J by 7 bases. The CDR3 consists of 12 residues. Looked up from germline, CDR1 is SGDLS and CDR2 is YYNGEE. The CDR3: CASSAREGEQYF. Here the CDR3 DNA reads TGTGCCAGCAGCGCCAGGGAGGGGGAGCAGTACTTC.